These T cell receptor beta chains were read from a single sample in a study of blood T cell repertoires in COVID-19. Repertoires were generated with immunoSEQ multiplex PCR, while TCRdb's copy carries only in-frame clones and drops some. The sample has under 300,000 clones; roughly nine tenths are singletons. The sample comprised peripheral blood. The receptors were gathered from a man aged 60-69 years with acute or convalescent COVID-19. CDR3s include the opening cysteine and the closing phenylalanine or tryptophan. The D gene is left open where the match is weak. Not every row has a clone size; where given, it reads once, few, many or a size class.

D gene: -
J gene: TRBJ2-5
V gene: TRBV7-9
clone size: once
CDR3 protein: CASRPPTRGETQYF
CDR3 DNA: TGTGCCAGCAGACCTCCGACCCGAGGAGAGACCCAGTACTTC

D gene: -
J gene: TRBJ1-6
V gene: TRBV27
clone size: -
CDR3 protein: CASSSPGRVGSPLHF
CDR3 DNA: TGTGCCAGCAGTTCCCCGGGGAGGGTCGGTTCACCCCTCCACTTT

D gene: -
J gene: TRBJ1-1
V gene: TRBV6-5
clone size: -
CDR3 protein: CASSAVRNTEAFF
CDR3 DNA: TGTGCCAGCAGCGCCGTGAGGAACACTGAAGCTTTCTTT

D gene: -
J gene: TRBJ2-2
V gene: TRBV2
clone size: -
CDR3 protein: CASSEDRSTGELFF
CDR3 DNA: TGTGCCAGCAGTGAAGATAGGAGCACCGGGGAGCTGTTTTTT

D gene: TRBD2
J gene: TRBJ2-7
V gene: TRBV27
clone size: -
CDR3 protein: CASSIRLAGVYEQYF
CDR3 DNA: TGTGCCAGCAGCATCAGACTAGCGGGAGTCTACGAGCAGTACTTC

D gene: TRBD1
J gene: TRBJ2-3
V gene: TRBV18
clone size: -
CDR3 protein: CASSPGTGIGVTQYF
CDR3 DNA: TGTGCCAGCTCACCGGGGACAGGGATTGGGGTTACGCAGTATTTT

D gene: -
J gene: TRBJ1-2
V gene: TRBV11-3
clone size: -
CDR3 protein: CASSLEAGDYGYTF
CDR3 DNA: TGTGCCAGCAGCTTAGAAGCAGGGGACTATGGCTACACCTTC

D gene: -
J gene: TRBJ2-2
V gene: TRBV18
clone size: -
CDR3 protein: CASSRGRDYTGELFF
CDR3 DNA: TGTGCCAGCTCACGCGGACGGGACTACACCGGGGAGCTGTTTTTT

D gene: TRBD1
J gene: TRBJ2-3
V gene: TRBV4-3
clone size: -
CDR3 protein: CASSQKGTGAPDTQYF
CDR3 DNA: TGCGCCAGCAGCCAAAAGGGGACAGGGGCGCCAGATACGCAGTATTTT

D gene: -
J gene: TRBJ2-7
V gene: TRBV4-3
clone size: -
CDR3 protein: CASSQERGGSYEQYF
CDR3 DNA: TGCGCCAGCAGCCAAGAACGTGGCGGTTCCTACGAGCAGTACTTC

D gene: -
J gene: TRBJ1-6
V gene: TRBV5-8
clone size: -
CDR3 protein: CASSLVRGLNSPLHF
CDR3 DNA: TGTGCCAGCAGCTTGGTCCGGGGTCTAAATTCACCCCTCCACTTT

D gene: -
J gene: TRBJ1-4
V gene: TRBV5-1
clone size: -
CDR3 protein: CASSLLSGVEKLFF
CDR3 DNA: TGCGCCAGCAGCTTGTTGTCAGGGGTTGAAAAACTGTTTTTT

D gene: -
J gene: TRBJ2-4
V gene: TRBV9
clone size: -
CDR3 protein: CASSTSPGSKNIQYF
CDR3 DNA: TGTGCCAGCAGCACAAGCCCGGGGTCCAAAAACATTCAGTACTTC

D gene: -
J gene: TRBJ2-7
V gene: TRBV18
clone size: -
CDR3 protein: CASSPDTLSSYEQYF
CDR3 DNA: TGTGCCAGCTCGCCGGACACCCTGAGCTCCTACGAGCAGTACTTC

D gene: TRBD1
J gene: TRBJ1-6
V gene: TRBV27
clone size: -
CDR3 protein: CASSPGDRVSPLHF
CDR3 DNA: TGTGCCAGCAGCCCCGGGGACAGAGTCTCACCCCTCCACTTT

D gene: -
J gene: TRBJ1-6
V gene: TRBV14
clone size: once
CDR3 protein: CASSQTAWGGAGPLHF
CDR3 DNA: TGTGCCAGCAGCCAAACCGCTTGGGGGGGGGCCGGTCCCCTCCACTTT

D gene: -
J gene: TRBJ1-6
V gene: TRBV4-3
clone size: -
CDR3 protein: CASSQALDRYNSPLHF
CDR3 DNA: TGCGCCAGCAGCCAGGCCCTGGACAGATATAATTCACCCCTCCACTTT

D gene: -
J gene: TRBJ1-6
V gene: TRBV3-1/TRBV3-2
clone size: -
CDR3 protein: CASSQGTTGSPLHF
CDR3 DNA: TGTGCCAGCAGCCAAGGAACCACGGGGTCACCCCTCCACTTT

D gene: TRBD2
J gene: TRBJ2-1
V gene: TRBV5-1
clone size: -
CDR3 protein: CASKAGTRLDNEQFF
CDR3 DNA: TGCGCCAGCAAAGCTGGGACTAGACTAGACAATGAGCAGTTCTTC

D gene: TRBD2
J gene: TRBJ2-7
V gene: TRBV19
clone size: -
CDR3 protein: CASSIGTSGYYEQYF
CDR3 DNA: TGTGCCAGTAGTATAGGGACTAGCGGGTATTACGAGCAGTACTTC

D gene: -
J gene: TRBJ1-4
V gene: TRBV3-1/TRBV3-2
clone size: -
CDR3 protein: CASSQESRGTANEKLFF
CDR3 DNA: TGTGCCAGCAGCCAAGAGTCAAGGGGTACCGCTAATGAAAAACTGTTTTTT

D gene: -
J gene: TRBJ1-4
V gene: TRBV6-5
clone size: -
CDR3 protein: CASSYDPTVNEKLFF
CDR3 DNA: TGTGCCAGCAGTTACGATCCGACAGTTAATGAAAAACTGTTTTTT

D gene: -
J gene: TRBJ1-1
V gene: TRBV14
clone size: once
CDR3 protein: CASSPQMNTEAFF
CDR3 DNA: TGTGCCAGCAGCCCGCAGATGAACACTGAAGCTTTCTTT

D gene: -
J gene: TRBJ2-7
V gene: TRBV5-1
clone size: -
CDR3 protein: CASSLEEGRYEQYF
CDR3 DNA: TGCGCCAGCAGCTTGGAGGAGGGCAGGTACGAGCAGTACTTC

D gene: TRBD1
J gene: TRBJ2-5
V gene: TRBV28
clone size: -
CDR3 protein: CASSYQGARETQYF
CDR3 DNA: TGTGCCAGCAGTTACCAGGGGGCGAGAGAGACCCAGTACTTC

D gene: -
J gene: TRBJ2-4
V gene: TRBV11-3
clone size: -
CDR3 protein: CASSARDGTKNIQYF
CDR3 DNA: TGTGCCAGCAGCGCGCGGGACGGTACCAAAAACATTCAGTACTTC

D gene: -
J gene: TRBJ2-7
V gene: TRBV3-1/TRBV3-2
clone size: -
CDR3 protein: CASSQDRFSYEQYF
CDR3 DNA: TGTGCCAGCAGCCAAGATAGATTCTCCTACGAGCAGTACTTC

D gene: TRBD1
J gene: TRBJ1-6
V gene: TRBV27
clone size: -
CDR3 protein: CASSQGANYSPLHF
CDR3 DNA: TGTGCCAGCAGTCAGGGGGCGAATTATTCACCCCTCCACTTT

D gene: -
J gene: TRBJ1-2
V gene: TRBV9
clone size: -
CDR3 protein: CASSVEPGGNGYTF
CDR3 DNA: TGTGCCAGCAGCGTAGAGCCGGGAGGGAATGGCTACACCTTC

D gene: -
J gene: TRBJ1-4
V gene: TRBV2
clone size: once
CDR3 protein: CASSNSAGANEKLFF
CDR3 DNA: TGTGCCAGCAGTAATTCCGCAGGGGCTAATGAAAAACTGTTTTTT

D gene: TRBD2
J gene: TRBJ2-1
V gene: TRBV11-3
clone size: -
CDR3 protein: CASSSGLAEIDEQFF
CDR3 DNA: TGTGCCAGCTCGTCAGGACTAGCGGAGATCGATGAGCAGTTCTTC

D gene: -
J gene: TRBJ2-7
V gene: TRBV6-5
clone size: once
CDR3 protein: CASTTQGHEQYF
CDR3 DNA: TGTGCCAGCACGACACAGGGCCACGAGCAGTACTTC